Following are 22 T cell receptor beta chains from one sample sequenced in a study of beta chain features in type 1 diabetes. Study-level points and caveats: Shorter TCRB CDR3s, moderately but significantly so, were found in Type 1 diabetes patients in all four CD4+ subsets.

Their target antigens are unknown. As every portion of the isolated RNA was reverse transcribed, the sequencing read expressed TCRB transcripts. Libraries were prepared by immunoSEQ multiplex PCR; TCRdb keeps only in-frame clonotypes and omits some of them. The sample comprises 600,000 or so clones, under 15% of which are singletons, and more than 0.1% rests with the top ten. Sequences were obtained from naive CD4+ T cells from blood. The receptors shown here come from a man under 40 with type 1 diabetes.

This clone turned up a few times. For the CDR3, the DNA is TGTGCCAGCAGTCGCCTCGGGCTTCGCTCCTACGAGCAGTACTTC. Residues: CASSRLGLRSYEQYF. V gene TRBV7-9 combines with J gene TRBJ2-7, with D uncertain. The V gene lost 6 bases and the J gene lost 0 bases, with 15 bases spanning the gap. The CDR3 loop spans 15 amino acids. Germline V gene lookup returns CDR1 SEHNR and CDR2 FQNEAQ (reference sequence).

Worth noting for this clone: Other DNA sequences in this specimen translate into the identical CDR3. The CDR3 bases are TGTGCCAGCAGCTTAACAGGCTCTGGGGCCAACGTCCTGACTTTC. Encoded protein: CASSLTGSGANVLTF. The genes are TRBV7-2 and TRBJ2-6; a possible D gene is TRBD1 (5 bases). The CDR3 runs to 15 residues. The germline V and J ends were trimmed by 2 bases and 0 bases, with 5 bases remaining between them. Per the germline V gene, CDR1 is SGHTA and CDR2 is FQGNSA. Filled out from reference TRBV7-2 and TRBJ2-6, the complete variable domain reads GAGVSQSPSNKVTEKGKDVELRCDPISGHTALYWYRQSLGQGLEFLIYFQGNSAPDKSGLPSDRFSAERTGGSVSTLTIQRTQQEDSAVYLCASSLTGSGANVLTFGAGSRLTVL.

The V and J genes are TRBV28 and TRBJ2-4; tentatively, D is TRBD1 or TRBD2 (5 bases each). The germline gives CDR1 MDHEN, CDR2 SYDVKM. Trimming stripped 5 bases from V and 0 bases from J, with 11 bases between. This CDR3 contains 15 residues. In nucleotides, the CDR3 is TGTGCCAGCAGTGCCCCCGGGACAGCCAAAAACATTCAGTACTTC. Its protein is CASSAPGTAKNIQYF.

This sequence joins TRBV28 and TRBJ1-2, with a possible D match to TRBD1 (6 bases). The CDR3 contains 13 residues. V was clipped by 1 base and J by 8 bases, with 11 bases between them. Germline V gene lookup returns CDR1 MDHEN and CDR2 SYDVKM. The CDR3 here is CASSLFIQGGYTF. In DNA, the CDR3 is TGTGCCAGCAGTTTATTCATACAGGGAGGCTACACCTTC.

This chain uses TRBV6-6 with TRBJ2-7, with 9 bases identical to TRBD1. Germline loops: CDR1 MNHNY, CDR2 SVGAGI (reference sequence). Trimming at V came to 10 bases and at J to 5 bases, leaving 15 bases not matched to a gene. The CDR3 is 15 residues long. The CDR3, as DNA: TGTGCCACGGGGGCGGGACAGGGCAAGTCCCACGAGCAGTACTTC. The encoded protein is CATGAGQGKSHEQYF.

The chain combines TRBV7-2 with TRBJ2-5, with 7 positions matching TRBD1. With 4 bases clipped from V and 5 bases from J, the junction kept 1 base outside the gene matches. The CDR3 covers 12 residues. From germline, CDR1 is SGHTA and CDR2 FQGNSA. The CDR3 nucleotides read TGTGCCAGCAGCTCGACAGGGGAGACCCAGTACTTC. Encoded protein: CASSSTGETQYF. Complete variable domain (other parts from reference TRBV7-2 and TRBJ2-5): GAGVSQSPSNKVTEKGKDVELRCDPISGHTALYWYRQSLGQGLEFLIYFQGNSAPDKSGLPSDRFSAERTGGSVSTLTIQRTQQEDSAVYLCASSSTGETQYFGPGTRLLVL.

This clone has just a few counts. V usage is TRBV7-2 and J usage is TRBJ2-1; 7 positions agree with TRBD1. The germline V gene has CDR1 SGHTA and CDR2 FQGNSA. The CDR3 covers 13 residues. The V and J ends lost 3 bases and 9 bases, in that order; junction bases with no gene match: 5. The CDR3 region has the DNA TGTGCCAGCAGCTTCATTGGGACAGCTGAGCAGTTCTTC. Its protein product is CASSFIGTAEQFF.

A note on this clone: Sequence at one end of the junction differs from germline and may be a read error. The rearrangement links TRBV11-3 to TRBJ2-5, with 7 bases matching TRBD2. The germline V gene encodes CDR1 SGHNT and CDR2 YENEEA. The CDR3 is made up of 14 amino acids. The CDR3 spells CASSHHGSGSQPNF. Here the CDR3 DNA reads TGTGCCAGCAGCCACCACGGTAGCGGGTCCCAGCCTAACTTC.

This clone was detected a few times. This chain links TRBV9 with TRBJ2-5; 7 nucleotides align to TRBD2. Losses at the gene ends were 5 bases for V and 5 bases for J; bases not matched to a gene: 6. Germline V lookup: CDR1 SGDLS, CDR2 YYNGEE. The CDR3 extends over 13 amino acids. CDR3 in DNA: TGTGCCAGCAGTCCTAGCGGAGGCGAGACCCAGTACTTC. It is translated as CASSPSGGETQYF.

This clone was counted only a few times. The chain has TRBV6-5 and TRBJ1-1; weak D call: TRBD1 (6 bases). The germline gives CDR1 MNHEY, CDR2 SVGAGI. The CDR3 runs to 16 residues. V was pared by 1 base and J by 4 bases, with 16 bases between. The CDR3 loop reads CASSYLGTGRGTEAFF. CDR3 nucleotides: TGTGCCAGCAGTTACTTGGGAACAGGGCGCGGCACTGAAGCTTTCTTT.

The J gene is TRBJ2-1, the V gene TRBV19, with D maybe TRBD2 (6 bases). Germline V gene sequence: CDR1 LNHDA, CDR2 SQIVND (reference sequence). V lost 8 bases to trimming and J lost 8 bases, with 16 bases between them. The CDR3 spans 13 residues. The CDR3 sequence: CASPRGTFDEQFF. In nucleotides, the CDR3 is TGTGCCAGTCCGCGAGGGACTTTCGATGAGCAGTTCTTC. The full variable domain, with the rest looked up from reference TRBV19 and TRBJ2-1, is DGGITQSPKYLFRKEGQNVTLSCEQNLNHDAMYWYRQDPGQGLRLIYYSQIVNDFQKGDIAEGYSVSREKKESFPLTVTSAQKNPTAFYLCASPRGTFDEQFFGPGTRLTVL.

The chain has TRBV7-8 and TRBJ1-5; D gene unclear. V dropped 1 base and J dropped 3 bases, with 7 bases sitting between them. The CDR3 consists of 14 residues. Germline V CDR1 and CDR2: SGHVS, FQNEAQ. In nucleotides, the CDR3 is TGTGCCAGCAGCTTAGGGCAGCCCAATCAGCCCCAGCATTTT. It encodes CASSLGQPNQPQHF. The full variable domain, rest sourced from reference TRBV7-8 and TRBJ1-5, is GAGVSQSPRYKVAKRGQDVALRCDPISGHVSLFWYQQALGQGPEFLTYFQNEAQLDKSGLPSDRFFAERPEGSVSTLKIQRTQQEDSAVYLCASSLGQPNQPQHFGDGTRLSIL.

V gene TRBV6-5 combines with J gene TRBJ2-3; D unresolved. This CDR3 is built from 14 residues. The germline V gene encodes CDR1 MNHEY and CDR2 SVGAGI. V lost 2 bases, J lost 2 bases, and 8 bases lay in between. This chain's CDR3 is CASSYVGYTDTQYF. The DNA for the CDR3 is TGTGCCAGCAGTTACGTCGGCTACACAGATACGCAGTATTTT.

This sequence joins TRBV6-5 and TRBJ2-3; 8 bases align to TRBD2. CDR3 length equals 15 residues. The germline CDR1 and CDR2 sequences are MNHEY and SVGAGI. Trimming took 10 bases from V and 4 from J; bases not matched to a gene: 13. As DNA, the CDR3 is TGTGCCACGAAAGGCAGGACTAGCCGGTCAGATACGCAGTATTTT. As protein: CATKGRTSRSDTQYF.

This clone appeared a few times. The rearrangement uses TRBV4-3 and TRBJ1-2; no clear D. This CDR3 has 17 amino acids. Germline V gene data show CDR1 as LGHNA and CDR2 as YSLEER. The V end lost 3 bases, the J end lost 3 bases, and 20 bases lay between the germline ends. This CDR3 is CASSQAGLLPADYGYTF. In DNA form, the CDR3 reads TGCGCCAGCAGCCAGGCCGGACTGCTCCCGGCGGACTATGGCTACACCTTC.

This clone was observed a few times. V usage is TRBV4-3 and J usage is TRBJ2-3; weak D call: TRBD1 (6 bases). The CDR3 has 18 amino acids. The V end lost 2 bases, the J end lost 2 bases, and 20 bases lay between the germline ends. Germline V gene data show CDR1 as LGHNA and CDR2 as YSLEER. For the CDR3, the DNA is TGCGCCAGCAGCCAACGCCCCGTGGGGCAGGGGCCCACAGATACGCAGTATTTT. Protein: CASSQRPVGQGPTDTQYF.

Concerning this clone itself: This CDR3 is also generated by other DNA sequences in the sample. CDR3 region: CASSLYEDTQYF. The CDR3 region has the DNA TGTGCCAGCAGCTTATATGAAGATACGCAGTATTTT. This chain uses TRBV7-2 with TRBJ2-3; D is undetermined. Per germline, CDR1 SGHTA and CDR2 FQGNSA. With 2 bases removed from V and 5 bases from J, the gap between germline ends came to 5 bases. The CDR3 has 12 amino acids. The full variable domain, with the rest looked up from reference TRBV7-2 and TRBJ2-3, is GAGVSQSPSNKVTEKGKDVELRCDPISGHTALYWYRQSLGQGLEFLIYFQGNSAPDKSGLPSDRFSAERTGGSVSTLTIQRTQQEDSAVYLCASSLYEDTQYFGPGTRLTVL.

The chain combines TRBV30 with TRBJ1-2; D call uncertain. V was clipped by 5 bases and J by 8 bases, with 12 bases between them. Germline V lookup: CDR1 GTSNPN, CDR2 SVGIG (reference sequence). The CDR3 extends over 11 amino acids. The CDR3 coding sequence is TGTGCCTGGGACGCCCCTCGAGGCTACACCTTC. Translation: CAWDAPRGYTF.

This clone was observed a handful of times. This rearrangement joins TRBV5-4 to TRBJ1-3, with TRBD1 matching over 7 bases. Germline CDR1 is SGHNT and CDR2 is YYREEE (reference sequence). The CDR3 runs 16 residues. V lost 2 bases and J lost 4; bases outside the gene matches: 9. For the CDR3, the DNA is TGTGCCAGCAGCTTCGCTACAGGGGTACGCGGAAACACCATATATTTT. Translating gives CASSFATGVRGNTIYF. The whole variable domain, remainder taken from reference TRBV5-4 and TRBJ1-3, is ETGVTQSPTHLIKTRGQQVTLRCSSQSGHNTVSWYQQALGQGPQFIFQYYREEENGRGNFPPRFSGLQFPNYSSELNVNALELDDSALYLCASSFATGVRGNTIYFGEGSWLTVV.

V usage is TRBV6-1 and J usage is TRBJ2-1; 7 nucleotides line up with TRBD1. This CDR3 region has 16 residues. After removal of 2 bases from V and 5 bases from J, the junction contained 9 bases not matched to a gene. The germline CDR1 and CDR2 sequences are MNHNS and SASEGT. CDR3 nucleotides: TGTGCCAGCAGTGAACTGGGACAGCCGCCACACAATGAGCAGTTCTTC. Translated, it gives CASSELGQPPHNEQFF.

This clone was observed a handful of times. The CDR3 DNA sequence: TGTGCCAGCAGTCCCCCGGGACAGTCCTACGAGCAGTACTTC. This gives the protein CASSPPGQSYEQYF. This chain uses TRBV28 with TRBJ2-7, with 7 bases lining up with TRBD1. Trimming took 5 bases from V and 1 from J; bases not matched to a gene: 5. This CDR3 has 14 residues. Germline V lookup: CDR1 MDHEN, CDR2 SYDVKM.

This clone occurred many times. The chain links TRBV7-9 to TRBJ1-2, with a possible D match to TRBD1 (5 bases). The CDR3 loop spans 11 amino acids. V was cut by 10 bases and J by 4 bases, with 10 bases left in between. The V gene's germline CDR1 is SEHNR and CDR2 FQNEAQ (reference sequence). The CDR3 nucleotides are TGTGCCACCCCGGGACCCTATGGCTACACCTTC. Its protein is CATPGPYGYTF.